This T cell receptor (beta chain) was found in a study of early T cells in non-severe SARS-CoV-2 infection. This clonotype was seen repeatedly, ten times or more. Attachment of unique molecular identifiers was made to individual cDNA molecules. From the 5' RACE reads, TCRdb called clonotypes with MiXCR, one entry per CDR3 protein. The table includes approximately 79,000 distinct CDR3 sequences, around 13% detected once. Trimming took off 4 bases at V and 4 bases at J, with 17 bases between the two ends. From germline, CDR1 is MNHEY and CDR2 SMNVEV (reference sequence). The CDR3 runs to 16 residues. This sequence joins TRBV27 and TRBJ2-1; no clear D gene. The sequence was obtained from an adult who was a healthcare worker with PCR-confirmed SARS-CoV-2 infection or an uninfected control (not recorded which). Sequenced: whole blood. The CDR3 loop is CASSSIMAVTYNEQFF. The CDR3 DNA sequence: TGTGCCAGCAGTTCCATCATGGCCGTTACTTACAATGAGCAGTTCTTC.